The T cell receptor beta chain described here comes from a study of T cell changes during pregnancy in multiple sclerosis. Clones were read by immunoSEQ multiplex PCR, and TCRdb kept only the in-frame ones, dropping some. Of about 79,000 clones listed, just over 90% are singletons. This clonotype was sampled from a female donor with multiple sclerosis, enrolled in a pregnancy study. The sample in question was CD4+ T cells from peripheral blood mononuclear cells, obtained in the second trimester of pregnancy.

The CDR3 nucleotides are TGTGCCAGCTCAACAAGAGAAACTCAGGTTAATGAAGCTTTCTTT. This sequence encodes CASSTRETQVNEAFF. The chain has TRBV18 and TRBJ1-1; D is undetermined. CDR3 size: 15 residues. V dropped 5 bases and J dropped 7 bases, with 20 bases sitting between them. Germline V gene lookup returns CDR1 KGHSH and CDR2 LQKENI. Supplemented by reference TRBV18 and TRBJ1-1, the full variable domain reads NAGVMQNPRHLVRRRGQEARLRCSPMKGHSHVYWYRQLPEEGLKFMVYLQKENIIDESGMPKERFSAEFPKEGPSILRIQQVVRGDSAAYFCASSTRETQVNEAFFGQGTRLTVV.